The source of this T cell receptor beta chain is a study of blood T cells in healthy people across ages. CDR3 length equals 14 residues. V shed 1 base and J shed 1 base, with 8 bases lying between them. Looked up from germline, CDR1 is SQVTM and CDR2 is ANQGSEA. Overall study results and limits: Naive CD4+ cells and diversity were both higher in long-lived donors than in aged donors.

The authors ran a second PCR of 7 to 11 cycles using a sample-barcoded 5' primer and a J-beta primer mix. TCRdb redid the calling of the 5' RACE reads with MiXCR, one entry per CDR3 protein. This repertoire shows 700,000 to 800,000 distinct CDR3 sequences, around 46% found once; its top ten account for 20% to 25%. This clonotype was seen at least ten times. Its matching antigen is unknown. The TCR comes from a woman in her sixties in good health. This chain links TRBV29-1 with TRBJ2-1, with D perhaps being TRBD1 or TRBD2 (5 bases each). The sample comprised blood. The CDR3 loop reads CSVEGGFSYNEQFF. CDR3 in DNA: TGCAGCGTTGAAGGGGGGTTTTCCTACAATGAGCAGTTCTTC.